Below, 32 T cell receptor beta chains from the same sample are listed, as sequenced in a study of cytomegalovirus exposure and HLA in healthy donors (dated by TCRdb to between 2016 and 2019). Library preparation was by the immunoSEQ multiplex PCR assay. For the multiplex PCR, a mixture combining 60 forward primers for TCR Vbeta segments and 13 reverse primers for TCR Jbeta segments was used. TCRdb holds this immuneACCESS table with in-frame rearrangements only. Some clones are missing; in checked studies, unresolved V genes explain under half, and the rest has no known cause. The table kept for this sample lists about 140,000 clones. Roughly 2% of the sample goes to the ten largest clones. Sequencing was done on a sample of PBMCs. These receptors were obtained from a woman under 30 in good health and CMV-seronegative.

The rearrangement links TRBV19 to TRBJ2-1, with D perhaps TRBD2 (6 bases). This CDR3 is 14 amino acids long. Germline lookup yields CDR1 LNHDA and CDR2 SQIVND (reference sequence). V shed 6 bases and J shed 3 bases, with 12 bases lying between them. CDR3: CASRLSRDYNEQFF. CDR3 sequence (DNA): TGTGCCAGTAGGTTGTCGCGGGACTACAATGAGCAGTTCTTC.

J is TRBJ2-2 and V is TRBV2, with a tentative D call TRBD2 (6 bases). The CDR3 loop spans 14 amino acids. Trimming pared 6 bases from V and 4 bases from J, leaving 12 bases between. The germline gives CDR1 SNHLY, CDR2 FYNNEI. The CDR3 sequence: CASSGSRVTGELFF. CDR3 coding DNA: TGTGCCAGCAGCGGGAGTCGAGTCACCGGGGAGCTGTTTTTT.

J is TRBJ2-7 and V is TRBV6-1, with 8 bases matching TRBD1. Germline CDR1 is MNHNS and CDR2 is SASEGT. J was trimmed by 3 bases and V by 7 bases; bases with no gene match: 8. This CDR3 contains 14 residues. This chain's CDR3 is CASTPTGDSYEQYF. DNA for the CDR3: TGTGCCAGCACCCCGACAGGGGACAGCTACGAGCAGTACTTC.

The chain employs TRBV18 and TRBJ2-7, with 11 bases lining up with TRBD2. The V gene end was trimmed by 4 bases and the J gene end by 1 base; junction bases not matched to a gene: 12. Per germline, CDR1 KGHSH and CDR2 LQKENI. This CDR3 is 18 amino acids long. CDR3 loop: CASSRSTLTSGKSYEQYV. In DNA, the CDR3 is TGTGCCAGCTCACGGTCAACGTTGACTAGCGGGAAATCCTACGAGCAGTACGTC.

The CDR3 here is CASSLGGLSEQYF. CDR3 sequence (DNA): TGTGCCAGCAGCTTAGGGGGACTTAGCGAGCAGTACTTC. The chain employs TRBV11-1 and TRBJ2-7; TRBD2 might be the D (6 bases). V was cut by 1 base and J by 6 bases, with 10 bases left in between. Per the germline V gene, CDR1 is SGHAT and CDR2 is FQDESV (reference sequence). This CDR3 contains 13 residues.

The genes are TRBV11-3 and TRBJ1-4; 7 bases fit TRBD1. J was trimmed by 10 bases and V by 2 bases; bases with no gene match: 13. Germline V gene lookup returns CDR1 SGHNT and CDR2 YENEEA. The CDR3 sequence is 16 residues long. Written as DNA, the CDR3 is TGTGCCAGCAGCTTACGGACAGGTCCCTATAGGGGAAAACTGTTTTTT. Translating gives CASSLRTGPYRGKLFF.

This sequence joins TRBV2 and TRBJ1-2, with TRBD1 identical over 7 bases. Germline V lookup: CDR1 SNHLY, CDR2 FYNNEI. CDR3 length: 13 amino acids. Trimming took 5 bases from V and 4 from J; bases not matched to a gene: 4. The CDR3 region is CASSSTGVYGYTF. Written as DNA, the CDR3 is TGTGCCAGCAGTTCTACAGGGGTCTATGGCTACACCTTC.

The chain is built from TRBV7-3 and TRBJ2-1; 8 bases align to TRBD1. This CDR3 has 19 amino acids. The ends lost 5 bases at V and 4 bases at J; junction bases unmatched: 19. Germline loops: CDR1 SGHTA, CDR2 FQGTGA. CDR3 sequence: CASSHPGGRLGCGYNEQFF. The DNA of the CDR3 is TGTGCCAGCAGCCATCCAGGGGGCCGTCTAGGATGCGGGTACAATGAGCAGTTCTTC.

This chain connects TRBV30 to TRBJ1-1; 7 bases are a match to TRBD1. The CDR3 spans 14 residues. V was clipped by 1 base and J by 3 bases; unmatched bases: 5. CDR1 is GTSNPN and CDR2 is SVGIG in the germline V gene (reference sequence). The CDR3 region is CAWSAGTEYTEAFF. The DNA for the CDR3 is TGTGCCTGGAGTGCCGGGACAGAATACACTGAAGCTTTCTTT.

V gene TRBV5-4 combines with J gene TRBJ2-1; D gene uncertain. Germline CDR1 reads SGHNT; CDR2 reads YYREEE (reference sequence). V lost 5 bases to trimming and J lost 3 bases, with 15 bases between them. This CDR3 comprises 15 residues. CDR3 in DNA: TGTGCCAGCAGTGACCGCGGAGCCGACTACAATGAGCAGTTCTTC. Translating it yields CASSDRGADYNEQFF.

V gene TRBV25-1 combines with J gene TRBJ2-3; TRBD2 matches at 7 bases. The germline CDR1 and CDR2 sequences are MGHDK and SYGVNS. The J segment lost 5 bases and the V segment lost 1 base, leaving 15 bases of the junction unmatched. CDR3 size: 18 residues. The CDR3: CASSEWGGGGSEVDTQYF. For the CDR3, the DNA is TGTGCCAGCAGTGAATGGGGCGGTGGCGGGAGCGAGGTAGATACGCAGTATTTT.

The chain carries TRBV2 and TRBJ2-7; tentatively, D is TRBD1 (6 bases). The CDR3 spans 14 residues. Germline loops: CDR1 SNHLY, CDR2 FYNNEI. Trimming stripped 8 bases from V and 4 bases from J, with 18 bases between. The CDR3 nucleotides read TGTGCCAGCGGCCCGGGGCAGGGGTTTTACGAGCAGTACGTC. Residues: CASGPGQGFYEQYV.

The chain recombines TRBV6-4 with TRBJ2-1; 9 bases agree with TRBD2. V shed 2 bases and J 3 bases; nucleotides not matched to a gene: 5. CDR3 length equals 16 residues. CDR1 MRHNA and CDR2 SNTAGT come from the germline V gene. CDR3 residues: CASSDTIAGDYNEQFF. The CDR3 DNA reads TGTGCCAGCAGTGACACGATAGCGGGGGACTACAATGAGCAGTTCTTC.

The chain links TRBV7-9 to TRBJ2-1; the match to TRBD2 covers 12 bases. V dropped 1 base and J dropped 10; count of bases not matched to a gene: 8. The CDR3 has 16 amino acids. Per germline, CDR1 SEHNR and CDR2 FQNEAQ (reference sequence). The CDR3 spells CASSLVGTSGRQEQFF. DNA of the CDR3: TGTGCCAGCAGCTTAGTCGGGACTAGCGGGCGTCAGGAGCAGTTCTTC.

J is TRBJ2-3 and V is TRBV6-1, with D possibly being TRBD2 (6 bases). The V and J ends lost 0 bases and 1 base respectively, with 8 bases between them. In germline, CDR1 is MNHNS, CDR2 SASEGT. The CDR3 is 15 residues long. This CDR3 reads CASSEADYGTDTQYF. CDR3 sequence (DNA): TGTGCCAGCAGTGAAGCGGACTACGGCACAGATACGCAGTATTTT.

The genes are TRBV7-9 and TRBJ2-7; the D gene is possibly TRBD2 (6 bases). V was cut by 4 bases and J by 1 base, with 11 bases left in between. The CDR3 runs 14 residues. Germline CDR1 and CDR2: SEHNR and FQNEAQ (reference sequence). DNA of the CDR3: TGTGCCAGCAGCTCCCCTCGGGAGTCCTACGAGCAGTACGTC. Protein sequence: CASSSPRESYEQYV.

The chain recombines TRBV11-3 with TRBJ2-1; 13 bases line up with TRBD2. V lost 7 bases and J lost 8; bases outside the gene matches: 5. The germline gives CDR1 SGHNT, CDR2 YENEEA. There are 14 residues in the CDR3. CDR3 loop: CASTTSGRADEQFF. DNA of the CDR3: TGTGCCAGCACTACTAGCGGGAGGGCTGATGAGCAGTTCTTC. The whole variable domain, filled in from reference TRBV11-3 and TRBJ2-1, reads EAGVVQSPRYKIIEKKQPVAFWCNPISGHNTLYWYLQNLGQGPELLIRYENEEAVDDSQLPKDRFSAERLKGVDSTLKIQPAELGDSAVYLCASTTSGRADEQFFGPGTRLTVL.

The gene calls are TRBV7-9 and TRBJ2-1; no reliable D call. The germline CDR1 and CDR2 sequences are SEHNR and FQNEAQ (reference sequence). The CDR3 length is 15 residues. V lost 6 bases, J lost 4 bases, and 16 bases lay in between. CDR3 sequence: CASSRTGSSYNEQFF. In DNA form, the CDR3 reads TGTGCCAGCAGTCGAACCGGGTCCTCATACAATGAGCAGTTCTTC.

The chain links TRBV19 to TRBJ2-1, with 11 bases that match TRBD2. The CDR3 is made up of 15 amino acids. Germline V CDR1 and CDR2: LNHDA, SQIVND (reference sequence). V trimming: 6 bases; J trimming: 7 bases; junction bases outside the gene matches: 8. The CDR3 loop reads CASSRGSGRENEQFF. Here the CDR3 DNA reads TGTGCCAGTAGCCGAGGTAGCGGGAGGGAGAATGAGCAGTTCTTC. Together with reference TRBV19 and TRBJ2-1, the CDR3 gives the full variable domain: DGGITQSPKYLFRKEGQNVTLSCEQNLNHDAMYWYRQDPGQGLRLIYYSQIVNDFQKGDIAEGYSVSREKKESFPLTVTSAQKNPTAFYLCASSRGSGRENEQFFGPGTRLTVL.

The chain carries TRBV4-2 and TRBJ1-2; no firm D call. The CDR3 spans 15 residues. Germline values: CDR1 LGHNA, CDR2 YNFKEQ. Trimming pared 0 bases from V and 7 bases from J, leaving 15 bases between. The CDR3 region has the DNA TGTGCCAGCAGCCAAGAGTTGGCAGTCCCGGGTGGCTACACCTTC. It translates to CASSQELAVPGGYTF.

The V call is TRBV10-3, the J call TRBJ2-1; D is ambiguous. The germline V gene encodes CDR1 ENHRY and CDR2 SYGVKD. Trimming stripped 0 bases from V and 0 bases from J, with 9 bases between. This CDR3 spans 16 amino acids. The CDR3 protein is CAISESVRSSYNEQFF. The DNA of the CDR3 is TGTGCCATCAGTGAGTCCGTGAGGAGCTCCTACAATGAGCAGTTCTTC.

This sequence joins TRBV9 and TRBJ2-7; no clear D gene. This CDR3 contains 13 residues. V was cut by 0 bases and J by 5 bases, with 9 bases left in between. Germline assignment: CDR1 SGDLS and CDR2 YYNGEE. This CDR3 is CASSVEFRDEQYF. CDR3 nucleotide sequence: TGTGCCAGCAGCGTAGAATTTCGGGACGAGCAGTACTTC.

CDR3 DNA: TGTGCCAGCTCCCCGGACTTGGGATCCTACGAGCAGTACTTC. As protein: CASSPDLGSYEQYF. The chain uses TRBV18 and TRBJ2-7; a possible D gene is TRBD2 (5 bases). This CDR3 is built from 14 residues. The V gene lost 6 bases and the J gene lost 1 base, with 13 bases spanning the gap. CDR1 and CDR2 from the germline V gene are KGHSH and LQKENI.

The chain links TRBV7-2 to TRBJ1-2, with a weak D call TRBD1 (6 bases). The V and J ends lost 0 bases and 2 bases respectively, with 13 bases between them. CDR1 SGHTA and CDR2 FQGNSA come from the germline V gene. The CDR3 sequence is 16 residues long. CDR3 sequence reads: CASSLAQGTPNYGYTF. In DNA form, the CDR3 reads TGTGCCAGCAGCTTAGCGCAGGGGACACCGAACTATGGCTACACCTTC.

The genes are TRBV6-1 and TRBJ2-1, with D uncertain. CDR1 is MNHNS and CDR2 is SASEGT in the germline V gene. Between the trimmed V and J ends, which lost 7 bases and 1 base, there was a span of 8 bases. The CDR3 covers 13 residues. Written as DNA, the CDR3 is TGTGCCAGCAACGACGGGTCCTACAATGAGCAGTTCTTC. Amino acids: CASNDGSYNEQFF.

The chain uses TRBV12-5 and TRBJ2-5; D is unresolved. CDR3 size: 14 residues. CDR1 and CDR2 from the germline V gene are LGHNT and FRNRAP. Trimming left V 7 bases short and J 3 bases short, with 15 bases between. CDR3 nucleotides: TGTGCTAGTGTCGGTGGGCAAGACGAAGAGACCCAGTACTTC. As protein: CASVGGQDEETQYF.

The chain is built from TRBV6-5 and TRBJ1-5; D not resolved. The germline CDR1 and CDR2 sequences are MNHEY and SVGAGI. There are 13 residues in the CDR3. Trimming took 4 bases from V and 4 from J, leaving 8 bases between them. Here the CDR3 reads CASSSHANQPQHF. DNA of the CDR3: TGTGCCAGCAGTTCCCATGCGAATCAGCCCCAGCATTTT.

The chain is built from TRBV9 and TRBJ1-2; a weak D match, TRBD1 (6 bases). Germline V gene sequence: CDR1 SGDLS, CDR2 YYNGEE. Trimming removed 3 bases from V and 7 bases from J, with 13 bases in between. CDR3 length: 13 amino acids. CDR3 coding DNA: TGTGCCAGCAGCGCCGGGGGGGCGAGTGGCTACACCTTC. Protein sequence: CASSAGGASGYTF.

The V and J genes are TRBV11-3 and TRBJ2-5; 10 positions agree with TRBD1. J was trimmed by 2 bases and V by 0 bases; bases with no gene match: 3. Germline V gives CDR1 SGHNT, CDR2 YENEEA. This CDR3 is 16 amino acids long. The CDR3 DNA reads TGTGCCAGCAGCTTAGACGTGGGACAGGGGCAAGAGACCCAGTACTTC. This translates into CASSLDVGQGQETQYF.

The chain couples TRBV28 to TRBJ1-2; 9 nucleotides agree with TRBD1. Germline lookup yields CDR1 MDHEN and CDR2 SYDVKM. The CDR3 consists of 15 residues. With 3 bases clipped from V and 0 bases from J, the junction kept 2 bases outside the gene matches. As DNA, the CDR3 is TGTGCCAGCAGTTTGTGGGACAGGGCTAACTATGGCTACACCTTC. This translates into CASSLWDRANYGYTF.

The rearrangement uses TRBV7-8 and TRBJ2-3; maybe TRBD2 (5 bases). The V gene's germline CDR1 is SGHVS and CDR2 FQNEAQ. This CDR3 has 14 amino acids. Trimming removed 0 bases from V and 1 base from J, with 5 bases in between. The CDR3: CASSLARGTDTQYF. The CDR3 DNA follows: TGTGCCAGCAGCTTAGCGAGGGGCACAGATACGCAGTATTTT.

The chain recombines TRBV7-9 with TRBJ2-7, with 9 bases that match TRBD1. Germline V lookup: CDR1 SEHNR, CDR2 FQNEAQ (reference sequence). The CDR3 covers 17 residues. V trimming: 3 bases; J trimming: 1 base; junction bases outside the gene matches: 10. CDR3 amino acids: CASSFNPPGQGSYEQYF. The CDR3 nucleotides read TGTGCCAGCAGCTTTAATCCACCGGGACAGGGATCCTACGAGCAGTACTTC. Supplemented by reference TRBV7-9 and TRBJ2-7, the full variable domain reads DTGVSQNPRHKITKRGQNVTFRCDPISEHNRLYWYRQTLGQGPEFLTYFQNEAQLEKSRLLSDRFSAERPKGSFSTLEIQRTEQGDSAMYLCASSFNPPGQGSYEQYFGPGTRLTVT.